These 11 T cell receptor beta chains were all obtained from the same sample, sequenced in a study of Graves' ophthalmopathy and Graves' hyperthyroidism. RNA transcripts yielded amplified TCR beta CDR3 regions. RT-PCR with HTBI primers came first, then second-round multiplex PCR. From the multiplex PCR reads, TCRdb called clonotypes with MiXCR, one entry per CDR3 protein. Here the sample spans approximately 460,000 distinct CDR3 sequences, about 15% being singletons. Sequenced material: blood. The receptors were sampled from a woman between 25 and 40 years old with Graves' ophthalmopathy.

The genes are TRBV6-1 and TRBJ2-2; 7 bases are shared with TRBD1. Trimming removed 6 bases from V and 2 bases from J; junction bases left unmatched: 9. The CDR3 length is 16 residues. CDR1 and CDR2 from the germline V gene are MNHNS and SASEGT. The CDR3 is CASSRDRDLNTGELFF. The CDR3 bases are TGTGCCAGCAGCCGCGACAGGGACCTAAACACCGGGGAGCTGTTTTTT.

This clonotype was counted ten times or more. The rearrangement links TRBV11-1 to TRBJ2-5, with 9 bases matching TRBD1. This CDR3 has 14 residues. CDR1 and CDR2 from the germline V gene are SGHAT and FQDESV (reference sequence). The J segment lost 4 bases and the V segment lost 5 bases, leaving 5 bases of the junction unmatched. CDR3 loop: CASSQGQGRETQYF. CDR3 nucleotides: TGTGCCAGCAGCCAAGGACAGGGGAGAGAGACCCAGTACTTC.

This clonotype was seen ten or more times. The V gene is TRBV27, the J gene TRBJ2-5; D is possibly TRBD2 (6 bases). The CDR3 contains 15 residues. The germline V and J ends were trimmed by 0 bases and 5 bases, with 13 bases remaining between them. CDR1 and CDR2 (germline): MNHEY, SMNVEV (reference sequence). The CDR3 region is CASSLSGLAIETQYF. CDR3 nucleotide sequence: TGTGCCAGCAGTTTATCGGGGCTAGCGATCGAGACCCAGTACTTC.

CDR3 region: CASNTNQETQYF. For the CDR3, the DNA is TGTGCCAGCAATACAAACCAAGAGACCCAGTACTTC. The rearrangement joins TRBV28 to TRBJ2-5; D unclear. The V end was cut by 7 bases, the J end by 0 bases, with 6 bases between. CDR1 and CDR2 (germline): MDHEN, SYDVKM. The CDR3 loop spans 12 amino acids.

This clonotype came up a few times. The chain uses TRBV11-2 and TRBJ2-2; D might be TRBD1 or TRBD2, each matching 6 bases. The CDR3 has 14 amino acids. Trimming took off 3 bases at V and 7 bases at J, with 12 bases between the two ends. In germline, CDR1 is SGHAT, CDR2 FQNNGV. CDR3 amino acids: CASSLEGVGGELFF. The CDR3 nucleotides read TGTGCCAGCAGCTTGGAGGGGGTAGGCGGGGAGCTGTTTTTT.

To note about this clonotype: A much larger clone lies a single base off, so this may be a read error. This chain joins TRBV6-2 or TRBV6-3 and TRBJ2-2, with 9 bases aligning to TRBD2. The V segment lost 5 bases and the J segment 5 bases; nucleotides outside the gene matches: 12. Germline loops: CDR1 MNHEY, CDR2 SVGEGT. This CDR3 has 17 amino acids. The CDR3 reads CASSIPRLAVITGELFF. The CDR3 DNA reads TGTGCCAGCAGTATCCCGCGACTAGCGGTGATTACCGGGGAGCTGTTTTTT.

Comments on this clonotype: A junction boundary mismatches the germline segment, possibly from a read error. The chain links TRBV7-2 to TRBJ2-4; 7 bases align to TRBD1. This CDR3 contains 17 residues. Germline V gene lookup returns CDR1 SGHTA and CDR2 FQGNSA. This CDR3 reads CASSLGQGQLAKNIKYF. The CDR3, as DNA: TGTGCCAGCAGCTTAGGTCAGGGACAGTTAGCCAAAAACATTAAGTACTTC.

This clonotype was seen only a few times. The chain joins TRBV28 to TRBJ2-7; TRBD1 aligns across 8 bases. From germline, CDR1 is MDHEN and CDR2 SYDVKM. CDR3 length: 15 amino acids. V was pared by 4 bases and J by 5 bases, with 10 bases of the junction left unmatched. CDR3 DNA: TGTGCCAGCAGTTCGGACAGGGACAGGAGGAACGAGCAGTACTTC. This gives the protein CASSSDRDRRNEQYF.

Concerning this clonotype: A much larger clone lies a single base off, so this may be a read error. The chain links TRBV20-1 to TRBJ1-5, with D perhaps TRBD1 (5 bases). The CDR3 has 13 amino acids. CDR1 is DFQATT, CDR2 SNEGSKA, per germline (reference sequence). CDR3 region: CVAQGEGNQPQHF. The CDR3 region has the DNA TGCGTCGCTCAGGGAGAGGGCAATCAGCCCCAGCATTTT.

The sample holds a few counts of this clonotype. The chain joins TRBV5-1 to TRBJ2-7; 10 bases agree with TRBD2. Germline loops: CDR1 SGHRS, CDR2 YFSETQ. V was clipped by 2 bases and J by 3 bases; unmatched bases: 8. The CDR3 has 16 residues. The chain's CDR3 is CASSLEPGLAFYEQYF. CDR3 bases: TGCGCCAGCAGCTTAGAGCCGGGACTAGCGTTCTACGAGCAGTACTTC. The full variable domain, rest sourced from reference TRBV5-1 and TRBJ2-7, is KAGVTQTPRYLIKTRGQQVTLSCSPISGHRSVSWYQQTPGQGLQFLFEYFSETQRNKGNFPGRFSGRQFSNSRSEMNVSTLELGDSALYLCASSLEPGLAFYEQYFGPGTRLTVT.

This clonotype was recorded at least ten times. The chain carries TRBV6-1 and TRBJ2-5, with D perhaps TRBD1 (5 bases). Germline CDR1 reads MNHNS; CDR2 reads SASEGT. V lost 6 bases to trimming and J lost 4 bases, with 18 bases between them. This CDR3 comprises 15 residues. This chain's CDR3 is CASSRTYGQGETQYF. The CDR3 nucleotides read TGTGCCAGCAGCCGAACGTACGGCCAGGGAGAGACCCAGTACTTC.